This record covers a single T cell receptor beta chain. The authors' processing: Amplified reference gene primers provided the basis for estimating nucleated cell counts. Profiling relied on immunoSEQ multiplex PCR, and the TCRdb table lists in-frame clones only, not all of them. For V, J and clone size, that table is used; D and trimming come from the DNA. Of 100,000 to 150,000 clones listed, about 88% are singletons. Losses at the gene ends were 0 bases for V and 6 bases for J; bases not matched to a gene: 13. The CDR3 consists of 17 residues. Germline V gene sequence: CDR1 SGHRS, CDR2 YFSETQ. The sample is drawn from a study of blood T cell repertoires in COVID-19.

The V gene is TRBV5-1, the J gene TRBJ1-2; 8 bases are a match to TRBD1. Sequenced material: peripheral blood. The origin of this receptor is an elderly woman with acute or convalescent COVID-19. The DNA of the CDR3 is TGCGCCAGCAGCTTGGCCTCCGGGGAACCGGGACAGGATGGCTACACCTTC. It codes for CASSLASGEPGQDGYTF.